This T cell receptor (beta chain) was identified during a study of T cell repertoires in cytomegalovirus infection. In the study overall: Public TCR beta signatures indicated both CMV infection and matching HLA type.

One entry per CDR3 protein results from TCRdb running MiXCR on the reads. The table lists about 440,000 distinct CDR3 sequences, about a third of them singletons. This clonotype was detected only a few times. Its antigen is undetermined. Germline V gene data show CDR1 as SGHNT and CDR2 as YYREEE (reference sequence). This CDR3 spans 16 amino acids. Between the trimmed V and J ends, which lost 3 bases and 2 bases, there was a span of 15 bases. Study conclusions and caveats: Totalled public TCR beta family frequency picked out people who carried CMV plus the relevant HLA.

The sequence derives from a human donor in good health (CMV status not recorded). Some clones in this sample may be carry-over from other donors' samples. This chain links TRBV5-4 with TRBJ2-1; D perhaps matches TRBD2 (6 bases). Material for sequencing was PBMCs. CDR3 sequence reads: CASSSRGGSTYNEQFF. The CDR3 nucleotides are TGTGCCAGCAGCTCCCGTGGAGGGAGTACCTACAATGAGCAGTTCTTC.